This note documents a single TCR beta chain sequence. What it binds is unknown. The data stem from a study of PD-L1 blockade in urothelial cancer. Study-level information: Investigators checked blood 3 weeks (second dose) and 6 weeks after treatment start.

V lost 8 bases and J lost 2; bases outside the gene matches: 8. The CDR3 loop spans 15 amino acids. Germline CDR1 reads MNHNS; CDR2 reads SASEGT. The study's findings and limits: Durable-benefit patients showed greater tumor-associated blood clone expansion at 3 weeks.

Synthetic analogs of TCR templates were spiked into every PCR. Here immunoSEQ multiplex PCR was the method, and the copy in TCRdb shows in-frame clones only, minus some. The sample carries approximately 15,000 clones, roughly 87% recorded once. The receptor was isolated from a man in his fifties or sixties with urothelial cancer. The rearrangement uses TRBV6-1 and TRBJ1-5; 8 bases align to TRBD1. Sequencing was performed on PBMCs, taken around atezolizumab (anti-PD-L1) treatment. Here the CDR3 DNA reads TGTGCCAGCCTACAACTGACAGGGGGCAATCAGCCCCAGCATTTT. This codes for CASLQLTGGNQPQHF.